The 21 T cell receptor beta chains listed next were all sequenced from one sample in a study of T cell changes during pregnancy in multiple sclerosis. TCRdb's copy holds only in-frame clones and misses some; the assay was immunoSEQ multiplex PCR. The sample carries tens of thousands of clones, 93% recorded once. The sample was CD8+ T cells from peripheral blood mononuclear cells, taken in the third trimester of pregnancy. Receptor source: a female donor with multiple sclerosis, enrolled in a pregnancy study.

The rearrangement uses TRBV5-8 and TRBJ2-3, with 8 bases matching TRBD2. The CDR3 has 18 amino acids. Looked up from germline, CDR1 is SGHTS and CDR2 is YDEGEE. J gave up 1 base and V 4 bases, and 14 bases lay outside the gene matches. The CDR3 DNA follows: TGTGCCAGCAGCCCTCACCCCCTAGCGGGCCTAGGCACAGATACGCAGTATTTT. This encodes CASSPHPLAGLGTDTQYF. Combining the CDR3 with reference TRBV5-8 and TRBJ2-3 gives the whole variable domain EAGVTQSPTHLIKTRGQQATLRCSPISGHTSVYWYQQALGLGLQFLLWYDEGEERNRGNFPPRFSGRQFPNYSSELNVNALELEDSALYLCASSPHPLAGLGTDTQYFGPGTRLTVL.

V usage is TRBV7-2 and J usage is TRBJ2-7; 8 positions agree with TRBD2. Per germline, CDR1 SGHTA and CDR2 FQGNSA. There are 15 residues in the CDR3. After removal of 2 bases from V and 4 bases from J, the junction contained 7 bases not matched to a gene. CDR3 in DNA: TGTGCCAGCAGCTTAAGAACTAGCGGCACTTACGAGCAGTACTTC. It codes for CASSLRTSGTYEQYF.

The chain couples TRBV11-2 to TRBJ2-7; D possibly corresponds to TRBD2 (5 bases). V lost 5 bases, J lost 1 base, and 15 bases lay in between. CDR1 and CDR2 (germline): SGHAT, FQNNGV. This CDR3 comprises 15 residues. For the CDR3, the DNA is TGTGCCAGCAGCCAAATCTCAGCGGATTCCTACGAGCAGTACTTC. It is translated as CASSQISADSYEQYF.

J is TRBJ2-7 and V is TRBV4-1; D may be TRBD2 (6 bases). Trimming took off 1 base at V and 0 bases at J, with 16 bases between the two ends. The CDR3 covers 17 residues. Germline V gene sequence: CDR1 MGHRA, CDR2 YSYEKL. The CDR3 region is CASSQVSSDEFSYEQYF. Here the CDR3 DNA reads TGCGCCAGCAGCCAAGTTTCTAGCGACGAGTTCTCCTACGAGCAGTACTTC.

V usage is TRBV7-8 and J usage is TRBJ1-1; D may be TRBD1 (5 bases). This CDR3 is 16 amino acids long. The germline gives CDR1 SGHVS, CDR2 FQNEAQ. Trimming took 4 bases from V and 1 from J, leaving 16 bases between them. In DNA form, the CDR3 reads TGTGCCAGCAGCTCTCTGGGAGGGGATTCGAACACTGAAGCTTTCTTT. Its translation is CASSSLGGDSNTEAFF.

The chain is built from TRBV4-2 and TRBJ1-1; D unclear. This CDR3 is 16 amino acids long. V lost 1 base, J lost 6 bases, and 18 bases lay in between. The germline V gene has CDR1 LGHNA and CDR2 YNFKEQ. The CDR3 sequence is CASSQVDRGWVSEAFF. CDR3 in DNA: TGTGCCAGCAGCCAAGTAGACCGGGGTTGGGTCTCTGAAGCTTTCTTT.

The rearrangement uses TRBV7-9 and TRBJ1-3; maybe TRBD1 (6 bases). Germline V gene lookup returns CDR1 SEHNR and CDR2 FQNEAQ (reference sequence). V lost 6 bases and J lost 0, with 12 bases in between. This CDR3 is built from 15 residues. CDR3 coding DNA: TGTGCCAGCAGTTACGGACAGAACTCTGGAAACACCATATATTTT. It codes for CASSYGQNSGNTIYF.

The J gene is TRBJ2-7, the V gene TRBV7-9; 8 bases match TRBD2. This CDR3 has 15 amino acids. Germline V gene lookup returns CDR1 SEHNR and CDR2 FQNEAQ (reference sequence). The V gene end was trimmed by 3 bases and the J gene end by 3 bases; junction bases not matched to a gene: 7. Here the CDR3 reads CASSFSSGPLYEQYF. DNA for the CDR3: TGTGCCAGCAGCTTCTCTAGCGGGCCTCTCTACGAGCAGTACTTC.

The V call is TRBV27, the J call TRBJ2-1; perhaps TRBD2 as D (5 bases). V lost 5 bases and J 5 bases, leaving 16 bases between the germline ends. The germline V gene has CDR1 MNHEY and CDR2 SMNVEV (reference sequence). The CDR3 runs to 15 residues. For the CDR3, the DNA is TGTGCCAGCAGTCCGACGATGGGGAGTAACAATGAGCAGTTCTTC. This sequence encodes CASSPTMGSNNEQFF.

This clone was detected only a few times. This chain uses TRBV19 with TRBJ2-1; 12 nucleotides agree with TRBD2. This CDR3 contains 16 residues. CDR1 and CDR2 (germline): LNHDA, SQIVND (reference sequence). With 2 bases clipped from V and 6 bases from J, the junction kept 5 bases outside the gene matches. CDR3 bases: TGTGCCAGTAGTATATACCTAGCGGGAGGGCCCAATGAGCAGTTCTTC. Protein sequence: CASSIYLAGGPNEQFF.

The V and J genes are TRBV7-7 and TRBJ2-1, with 10 bases matching TRBD1. From germline, CDR1 is SSHAT and CDR2 FNYEAQ (reference sequence). This CDR3 has 14 residues. The V and J ends lost 5 bases and 9 bases, in that order; junction bases with no gene match: 7. The CDR3 is CASSPGTGVLEQFF. The CDR3 nucleotides read TGTGCCAGCAGCCCCGGGACAGGGGTTCTTGAGCAGTTCTTC.

The chain is built from TRBV9 and TRBJ2-2, with D possibly TRBD1 on 6 matching bases. The length of the CDR3 is 15 residues. The ends were cut back, 5 bases at V and 0 bases at J, with 11 bases in the middle. Germline loops: CDR1 SGDLS, CDR2 YYNGEE. The CDR3 spells CASSTGTPNTGELFF. The CDR3 nucleotides read TGTGCCAGCAGTACCGGGACACCGAACACCGGGGAGCTGTTTTTT.

V is TRBV9 and J is TRBJ2-7; 11 nucleotides agree with TRBD1. V shed 3 bases and J 4 bases; nucleotides not matched to a gene: 3. This CDR3 has 14 residues. Germline assignment: CDR1 SGDLS and CDR2 YYNGEE. CDR3 DNA sequence: TGTGCCAGCAGCGAAGGACAGGGGGCGTACGAGCAGTACTTC. Translating it yields CASSEGQGAYEQYF.

This chain links TRBV27 with TRBJ2-5; 10 bases fit TRBD1. The trim removed 5 bases at V and 5 bases at J, leaving 5 bases unmatched. This CDR3 has 14 residues. Germline lookup yields CDR1 MNHEY and CDR2 SMNVEV (reference sequence). Written as DNA, the CDR3 is TGTGCCAGCAGTACAGACAGGGGGCTTGAGACCCAGTACTTC. It yields the protein CASSTDRGLETQYF.

This clone occurred once. CDR3 in DNA: TGTGCCAGCAGTGACTCCAGCGGGGTCTACAATGAGCAGTTCTTC. Translated: CASSDSSGVYNEQFF. The chain combines TRBV6-4 with TRBJ2-1, with TRBD2 identical over 7 bases. V trimming: 0 bases; J trimming: 3 bases; junction bases outside the gene matches: 2. The germline V gene encodes CDR1 MRHNA and CDR2 SNTAGT. This CDR3 is 15 amino acids long.

The chain joins TRBV4-3 to TRBJ2-7, with 7 bases matching TRBD2. There are 15 residues in the CDR3. Trimming took 3 bases from V and 3 from J; bases not matched to a gene: 8. CDR1 and CDR2 (germline): LGHNA, YSLEER. The CDR3 nucleotides read TGCGCCAGCAGCCAGGGCTGGAGCGGGGTCTACGAGCAGTACTTC. Amino acid sequence: CASSQGWSGVYEQYF.

The chain combines TRBV29-1 with TRBJ2-2; 7 nucleotides agree with TRBD1. This CDR3 comprises 12 residues. The V and J ends lost 5 bases and 8 bases, in that order; junction bases with no gene match: 5. The germline gives CDR1 SQVTM, CDR2 ANQGSEA. The CDR3 loop is CSVLGGPGELFF. CDR3 in DNA: TGCAGCGTTTTAGGGGGCCCTGGGGAGCTGTTTTTT.

The V gene is TRBV7-9, the J gene TRBJ2-3; D remains ambiguous. The CDR3 is 14 residues long. CDR1 and CDR2 from the germline V gene are SEHNR and FQNEAQ (reference sequence). V lost 5 bases and J lost 2, with 11 bases in between. The CDR3 region has the DNA TGTGCCAGCAGCGCAACCTCAGACACAGATACGCAGTATTTT. It codes for CASSATSDTDTQYF.

The rearrangement joins TRBV4-3 to TRBJ2-1, with a tentative D call TRBD2 (6 bases). CDR3 size: 13 residues. CDR1 and CDR2 from the germline V gene are LGHNA and YSLEER. Deletions cut 1 base from V and 9 bases from J, with 10 bases between. The CDR3 DNA reads as TGCGCCAGCAGCCAAGCAAGGGGAGGTGAGCAGTTCTTC. As protein: CASSQARGGEQFF.

The gene calls are TRBV27 and TRBJ2-7; D remains unclear. The ends were cut back, 0 bases at V and 1 base at J, with 10 bases in the middle. The CDR3 runs to 15 residues. CDR1 and CDR2 from the germline V gene are MNHEY and SMNVEV (reference sequence). DNA of the CDR3: TGTGCCAGCAGTTTATCAAGCTTATCATCCTACGAGCAGTACTTC. Protein: CASSLSSLSSYEQYF.

V and J are TRBV27 and TRBJ2-5, with 8 bases fitting TRBD1. Germline V gives CDR1 MNHEY, CDR2 SMNVEV (reference sequence). This CDR3 has 15 amino acids. Germline trimming cut 6 bases from V and 4 bases from J; bases unmatched to any gene: 10. CDR3 DNA sequence: TGTGCCAGCAGCCCTTGGACAGGGACCTCAGAGACCCAGTACTTC. Its translation: CASSPWTGTSETQYF.